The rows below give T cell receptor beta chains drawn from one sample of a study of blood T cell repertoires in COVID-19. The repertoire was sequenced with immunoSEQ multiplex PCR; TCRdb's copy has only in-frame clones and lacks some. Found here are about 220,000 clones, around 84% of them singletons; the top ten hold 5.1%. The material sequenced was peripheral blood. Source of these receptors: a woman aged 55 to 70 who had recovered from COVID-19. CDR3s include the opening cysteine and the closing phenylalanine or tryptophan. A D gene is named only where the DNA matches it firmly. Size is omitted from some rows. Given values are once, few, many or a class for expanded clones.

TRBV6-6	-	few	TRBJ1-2	TGTGCCAGCAGAGAGACAGATAACTATGGCTACACCTTC	CASRETDNYGYTF
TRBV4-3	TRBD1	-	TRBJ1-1	TGCGCCAGCCATAAGGGGACAGGGGCCCCGAACACTGAAGCTTTCTTT	CASHKGTGAPNTEAFF
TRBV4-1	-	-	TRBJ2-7	TGCGCCAGCAGCAGCCGGGAACGCTCCTACGAGCAGTACTTC	CASSSRERSYEQYF
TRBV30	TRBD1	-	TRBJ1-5	TGTGCCTGTTCGGACAGGGATCAGCCCCAGCATTTT	CACSDRDQPQHF
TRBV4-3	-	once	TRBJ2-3	TGCGCCAGCAGCCAAGATGAGGGCAACACAGATACGCAGTATTTT	CASSQDEGNTDTQYF
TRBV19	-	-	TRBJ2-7	TGTGCCAGTAGTCCGGCGACAACCCGATACGAGCAGTACTTC	CASSPATTRYEQYF
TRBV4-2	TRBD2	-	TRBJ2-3	TGTGCCAGCAGCCAAGATGTTGGAACTAGCGGGGGGCGGGCAGATACGCAGTATTTT	CASSQDVGTSGGRADTQYF
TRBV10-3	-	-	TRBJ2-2	TGTGCCATCAGTGAGTCGGGCAGGGTAACCGGGGAGCTGTTTTTT	CAISESGRVTGELFF
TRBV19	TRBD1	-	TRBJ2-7	TGTGCCAGTAGTATAGCAGGACAGGGTTACGAGCAGTACTTC	CASSIAGQGYEQYF
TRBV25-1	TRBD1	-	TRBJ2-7	TGTGCCACCTCAGGGGGCCCTCCCTACGAGCAGTACTTC	CATSGGPPYEQYF
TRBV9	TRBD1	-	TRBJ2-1	TGTGCCAGCAGCCCCCGGGGACAGGGGTCCTACAATGAGCAGTTCTTC	CASSPRGQGSYNEQFF
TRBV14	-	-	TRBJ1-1	TGTGCCAGCAGTAAAGCGTTTGGAGGGTACACTGAAGCTTTCTTT	CASSKAFGGYTEAFF